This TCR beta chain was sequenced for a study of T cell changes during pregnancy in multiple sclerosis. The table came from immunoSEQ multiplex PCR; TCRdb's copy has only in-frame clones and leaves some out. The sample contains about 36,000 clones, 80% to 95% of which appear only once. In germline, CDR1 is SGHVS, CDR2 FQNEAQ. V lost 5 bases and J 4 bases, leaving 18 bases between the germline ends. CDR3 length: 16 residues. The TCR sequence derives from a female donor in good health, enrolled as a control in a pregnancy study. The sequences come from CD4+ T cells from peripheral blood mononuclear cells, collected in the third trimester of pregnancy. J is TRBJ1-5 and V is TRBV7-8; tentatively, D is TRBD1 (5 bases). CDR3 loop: CASSPTNGRVNQPQHF. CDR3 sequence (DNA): TGTGCCAGCAGCCCTACGAACGGCAGGGTGAATCAGCCCCAGCATTTT. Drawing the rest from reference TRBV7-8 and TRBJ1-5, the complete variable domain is GAGVSQSPRYKVAKRGQDVALRCDPISGHVSLFWYQQALGQGPEFLTYFQNEAQLDKSGLPSDRFFAERPEGSVSTLKIQRTQQEDSAVYLCASSPTNGRVNQPQHFGDGTRLSIL.